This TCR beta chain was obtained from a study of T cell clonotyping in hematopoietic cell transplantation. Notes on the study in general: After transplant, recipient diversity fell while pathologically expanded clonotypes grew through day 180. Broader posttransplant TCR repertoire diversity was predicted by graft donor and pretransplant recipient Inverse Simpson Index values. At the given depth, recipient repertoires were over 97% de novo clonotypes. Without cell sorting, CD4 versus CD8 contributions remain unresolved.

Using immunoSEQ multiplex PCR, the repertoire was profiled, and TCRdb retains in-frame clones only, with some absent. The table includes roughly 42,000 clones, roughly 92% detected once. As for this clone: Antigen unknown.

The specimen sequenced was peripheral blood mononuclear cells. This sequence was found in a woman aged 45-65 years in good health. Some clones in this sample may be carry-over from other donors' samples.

The CDR3 here is CASSIDGTTRQIYEQYF. In nucleotides, the CDR3 is TGTGCCAGTAGTATAGATGGGACGACGAGACAGATATACGAGCAGTACTTC. The chain links TRBV19 to TRBJ2-7; D might be TRBD1 or TRBD2, each matching 5 bases. CDR1 and CDR2 (germline): LNHDA, SQIVND (reference sequence). This CDR3 has 17 amino acids. The V end lost 0 bases, the J end lost 4 bases, and 19 bases lay between the germline ends.